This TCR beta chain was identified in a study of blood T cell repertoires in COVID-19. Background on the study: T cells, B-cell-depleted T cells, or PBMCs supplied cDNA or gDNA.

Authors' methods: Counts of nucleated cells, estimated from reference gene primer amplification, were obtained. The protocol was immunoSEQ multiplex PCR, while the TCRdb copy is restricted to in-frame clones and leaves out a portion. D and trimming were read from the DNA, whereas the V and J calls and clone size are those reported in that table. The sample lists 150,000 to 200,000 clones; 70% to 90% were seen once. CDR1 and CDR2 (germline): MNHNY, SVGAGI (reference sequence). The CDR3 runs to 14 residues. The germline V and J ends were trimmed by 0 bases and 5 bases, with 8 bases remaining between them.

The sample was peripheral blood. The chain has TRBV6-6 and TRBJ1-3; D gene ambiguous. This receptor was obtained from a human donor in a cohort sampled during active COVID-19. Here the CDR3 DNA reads TGTGCCAGCAGTTACTCGAATAGCAGAAACACCATATATTTT. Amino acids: CASSYSNSRNTIYF.